The rows below give T cell receptor beta chains drawn from one sample of a study of STAT5B mutations in CD4+ large granular lymphocyte leukemia. The protocol was immunoSEQ multiplex PCR, while the TCRdb copy is restricted to in-frame clones and leaves out a portion. Here the sample spans about 24,000 clones, around 72% being singletons. Specimen: CD4+ T cells from blood buffy coats. All receptors derive from a human donor in good health. The CDR3 runs from the conserved cysteine through the conserved F or W. Fields, in order: J gene, V gene, CDR3 length, clone size, CDR3 protein. Part of the rows lack a size; the others show once, few, many or a class for expanded clones.

TRBJ2-3,TRBV10-3,16,-,CAIKGPSGGAGDTQYF
TRBJ1-1,TRBV11-3,13,-,CASSLDGAAEAFF
TRBJ1-2,TRBV28,14,-,CASKQGATFYGYTF
TRBJ1-1,TRBV19,13,few,CASSRGLRTEAFF
TRBJ2-2,TRBV6-6,15,-,CASSVTSWAEGELFF
TRBJ2-7,TRBV2,15,-,CASSAGTALFGEQYF
TRBJ1-1,TRBV28,12,few,CASSSGDTEAFF
TRBJ1-3,TRBV29-1,15,-,CSVEGQGDPRGTIYF
TRBJ1-6,TRBV11-2,16,-,CASSLATGVTGSPLHF
TRBJ1-2,TRBV7-3,13,-,CASSLGQGYGYTF
TRBJ1-1,TRBV11-3,13,-,CASSLDGGTEAFF
TRBJ1-2,TRBV15,17,few,CATSRDRAVDPTYGYTF
TRBJ1-1,TRBV27,15,few,CASSLGYSTNTEAFF
TRBJ2-7,TRBV11-2,13,-,CASSLPGAYEQYF
TRBJ1-1,TRBV28,15,-,CASRGSVGGYTEAFF